A selection of T cell receptor beta chains follows, all from one sample in a study of response to subunit inactivated influenza vaccine. MiXCR was run by TCRdb on the RT-PCR reads, yielding one entry per CDR3 protein. There are 860,000 or so distinct CDR3 sequences in the sample; 21% occur only once, and 10% lies in the top ten. The sample here was PBMCs from blood, taken about 5 days after vaccination. The receptors shown here come from a man aged 50 or older who received an inactivated influenza vaccine. CDR3s include the opening cysteine and the closing phenylalanine or tryptophan. Fields, in order: V gene, D gene, J gene, clone size, CDR3 length, CDR3 protein, CDR3 DNA. D genes are given only for firm matches. Size values are once, few and many counts, or a class for expanded clones, and some rows have none.

TRBV29-1,.,TRBJ2-1,.,11,CSVERVLEQFF,TGCAGCGTTGAGAGGGTTCTTGAGCAGTTCTTC
TRBV20-1,.,TRBJ1-1,few,15,CSAPPRTSPVTEAFF,TGCAGTGCACCTCCCCGGACTTCGCCGGTAACTGAAGCTTTCTTT
TRBV24-1,TRBD2,TRBJ2-1,few,14,CATSDKTSLNEQFF,TGTGCCACCAGTGATAAGACTAGCCTCAATGAGCAGTTCTTC
TRBV11-2,TRBD1,TRBJ1-2,.,15,CASSLGDRVVHGYTF,TGTGCCAGCAGCTTAGGGGACAGGGTCGTCCATGGCTACACCTTC
TRBV11-1,.,TRBJ2-2,.,18,CASSYPTQGATNTGELFF,TGTGCCAGCAGCTACCCCACACAGGGAGCTACGAACACCGGGGAGCTGTTTTTT
TRBV29-1,.,TRBJ1-1,.,13,CSVAVGRYTEAFF,TGCAGCGTTGCGGTCGGCAGATACACTGAAGCTTTCTTT
TRBV6-7,.,TRBJ2-7,few,16,CASPIDDRAGSYEQYF,TGTGCCAGTCCGATAGACGACAGAGCCGGATCCTACGAGCAGTACTTC
TRBV18,.,TRBJ2-5,.,14,CASSPNSGQETQYF,TGTGCCAGCTCACCAAACTCAGGACAAGAGACCCAGTACTTC
TRBV24-1,.,TRBJ2-1,few,14,CATSDPTGTDEQFF,TGTGCCACCAGTGATCCTACAGGGACCGATGAGCAGTTCTTC
TRBV28,.,TRBJ2-5,.,14,CASSPWTPQETQYF,TGTGCCAGCAGTCCTTGGACCCCCCAAGAGACCCAGTACTTC
TRBV6-5,.,TRBJ2-4,.,14,CASSYSQGPNIQYF,TGTGCCAGCAGTTACTCGCAGGGCCCAAACATTCAGTACTTC
TRBV29-1,.,TRBJ2-2,.,14,CSVEAGLNTGELFF,TGCAGCGTTGAAGCAGGCCTGAACACCGGGGAGCTGTTTTTT
TRBV20-1,.,TRBJ2-5,.,13,CSARVGARETQYF,TGCAGTGCTAGAGTAGGGGCCCGGGAGACCCAGTACTTC
TRBV12-3/TRBV12-4,.,TRBJ1-3,.,12,CASSLSASTIYF,TGTGCCAGCAGTTTATCGGCTAGCACCATATATTTT
TRBV6-1,.,TRBJ2-2,.,15,CASSAGLLLTGELFF,TGTGCCAGCAGTGCGGGACTTCTTCTCACCGGGGAGCTGTTTTTT
TRBV4-3,TRBD2,TRBJ2-2,.,18,CASSQGTSGGRNTGELFF,TGCGCCAGCAGCCAAGGGACTAGCGGGGGGCGGAACACCGGGGAGCTGTTTTTT
TRBV12-3/TRBV12-4,.,TRBJ2-5,many,13,CASRRQEQETQYF,TGTGCCAGCAGGCGACAGGAACAAGAGACCCAGTACTTC
TRBV6-1,TRBD2,TRBJ2-1,.,17,CASRRSGLAGGPNEQFF,TGTGCCAGCAGGAGGTCTGGACTAGCGGGGGGGCCTAATGAGCAGTTCTTC
TRBV7-2,TRBD1,TRBJ2-5,many,14,CASSWRQGQETQYF,TGTGCCAGCAGCTGGAGACAGGGCCAAGAGACCCAGTACTTC
TRBV28,TRBD2,TRBJ2-3,.,16,CASRTQLAGVADTQYF,TGTGCCAGCAGAACTCAATTAGCGGGAGTGGCAGATACGCAGTATTTT
TRBV10-3,TRBD2,TRBJ2-1,.,16,CAISELASGGAGEQFF,TGTGCCATCAGTGAGCTGGCTAGCGGGGGGGCGGGGGAGCAGTTCTTC
TRBV20-1,.,TRBJ1-1,few,14,CSARDTQMNTEAFF,TGCAGTGCTAGAGATACCCAGATGAACACTGAAGCTTTCTTT
TRBV6-2/TRBV6-3,.,TRBJ2-3,.,20,CASSYSALPTTDASPDTQYF,TGTGCCAGCAGTTACTCGGCCCTCCCAACCACCGACGCATCGCCAGATACGCAGTATTTT
TRBV2,TRBD1,TRBJ2-7,once,17,CASMRQGTLRSPYEQYF,TGTGCCAGCATGAGACAGGGTACTTTGCGATCACCCTACGAGCAGTACTTC
TRBV9,TRBD2,TRBJ2-3,few,15,CASSLGLATTDTQYF,TGTGCCAGCAGCTTGGGACTAGCGACAACAGATACGCAGTATTTT
TRBV20-1,.,TRBJ2-7,.,12,CSAGDSNYEQYF,TGCAGTGCTGGAGACTCAAACTACGAGCAGTACTTC
TRBV7-9,TRBD2,TRBJ2-1,.,17,CASSWGGLAGLYNEQFF,TGTGCCAGCAGCTGGGGGGGACTAGCGGGATTGTACAATGAGCAGTTCTTC
TRBV20-1,.,TRBJ1-5,.,15,CSAIQGFESDVPQHF,TGCAGTGCCATCCAGGGTTTTGAGTCTGACGTACCCCAGCATTTT
TRBV10-1,.,TRBJ1-1,.,13,CASSGQRNTEAFF,TGCGCCAGCAGTGGTCAGCGGAACACTGAAGCTTTCTTT
TRBV28,.,TRBJ1-2,few,14,CASIKRTTGRGYTF,TGTGCCAGCATCAAAAGGACGACAGGCCGGGGCTACACCTTC
TRBV4-3,TRBD2,TRBJ2-2,.,19,CASSQEWAGLAANTGELFF,TGCGCCAGCAGCCAAGAATGGGCCGGACTAGCGGCGAACACCGGGGAGCTGTTTTTT
TRBV7-2,TRBD2,TRBJ2-3,few,16,CASTRSAGARSDTQYF,TGTGCCAGCACCCGATCGGCGGGAGCGAGGTCAGATACGCAGTATTTT
TRBV6-5,.,TRBJ2-7,.,15,CASSYGTRGGREQYF,TGTGCCAGCAGTTACGGGACGCGGGGTGGTCGCGAGCAGTACTTC
TRBV4-1,.,TRBJ2-1,few,16,CASSLGGPQTYNEQFF,TGCGCCAGCAGCCTCGGGGGGCCCCAGACATACAATGAGCAGTTCTTC
TRBV28,TRBD1,TRBJ2-5,.,14,CASSPTRGHGTQYF,TGTGCCAGCAGTCCAACCAGGGGGCACGGGACCCAGTACTTC
TRBV15,TRBD1,TRBJ2-7,.,17,CATSRELSGQGAYEQYF,TGTGCCACCAGCAGAGAATTGAGCGGCCAGGGGGCTTACGAGCAGTACTTC
TRBV6-5,TRBD1,TRBJ2-1,many,13,CASSYDRGYEQFF,TGTGCCAGCAGTTACGACAGGGGCTATGAGCAGTTCTTC
TRBV4-2,TRBD1,TRBJ1-3,.,16,CASSQDGQGYRNTIYF,TGTGCCAGCAGCCAAGATGGACAGGGTTATAGAAACACCATATATTTT
TRBV7-2,TRBD1,TRBJ2-7,.,15,CASSAPPGQVYEQYF,TGTGCCAGCAGCGCTCCTCCGGGACAGGTCTACGAGCAGTACTTC
TRBV30,TRBD1,TRBJ2-7,many,11,CASQGDYEQYF,TGTGCCTCCCAGGGGGATTACGAGCAGTACTTC
TRBV12-3/TRBV12-4,TRBD1,TRBJ1-1,.,14,CASRRGQGATEAFF,TGTGCCAGCAGACGAGGACAGGGAGCGACTGAAGCTTTCTTT
TRBV6-1,.,TRBJ2-1,.,15,CASSEAGRSYNEQFF,TGTGCCAGCAGTGAAGCCGGGCGTTCCTACAATGAGCAGTTCTTC
TRBV5-1,TRBD1,TRBJ2-1,few,14,CASHGQDSYNEQFF,TGCGCCAGTCATGGACAGGACTCCTACAATGAGCAGTTCTTC